Included here is one TCR beta chain sequence, with context. The sample belongs to a study of blood T cell repertoires in COVID-19. Study-wide context: Some COVID-19 samples were acute and others convalescent; all came from the United States, Italy and Spain. PBMCs, B-cell-depleted T cells, or T cells provided the cDNA or gDNA that made up the material.

The CDR3 consists of 14 residues. Germline CDR1 SGHTA, CDR2 FQGNSA. Trimming left V 1 base short and J 1 base short, with 7 bases between. Profiling relied on immunoSEQ multiplex PCR, and the TCRdb table lists in-frame clones only, not all of them. The sample yields 20,000 or so clones, 75% to 95% seen once. Sequences were obtained from peripheral blood. V usage is TRBV7-2 and J usage is TRBJ1-2; D perhaps matches TRBD1 (6 bases). The clonotype was recovered from a man aged 65 to 85 with active COVID-19. CDR3: CASSLGGGNYGYTF. CDR3 DNA: TGTGCCAGCAGCTTAGGAGGGGGTAACTATGGCTACACCTTC.